The entry below describes one T cell receptor beta chain. Seattle researchers signed up patients amid active infection and tracked them longitudinally. As originally analysed: Scientists estimated how many nucleated cells there were by amplifying reference gene primers. TCRdb's table, derived via immunoSEQ multiplex PCR, lists solely in-frame clones and lacks some. For V, J and clone size, that table is used; D and trimming come from the DNA. The table shows fewer than 200,000 clones, with approximately 85% occurring only once. This sample stems from a study of blood T cell repertoires in COVID-19. About the research overall: There were acute and convalescent COVID-19 samples, and they came from the United States, Italy and Spain. Sample material is recorded as cDNA or gDNA derived from T cells, B-cell-depleted T cells, or PBMCs.

The receptor was isolated from a woman aged 55-69 years with COVID-19, enrolled during active disease. Sequenced: peripheral blood.

For the CDR3, the DNA is TGTGCCAGCAGCTTTAGCGGGAACGAGCAGTACTTC. This codes for CASSFSGNEQYF. This chain joins TRBV7-2 and TRBJ2-7; 8 positions match TRBD2. Germline values: CDR1 SGHTA, CDR2 FQGNSA. CDR3 size: 12 residues. V gave up 3 bases and J gave up 5 bases; unmatched junction bases: 0. The full variable domain, completed using reference TRBV7-2 and TRBJ2-7, is GAGVSQSPSNKVTEKGKDVELRCDPISGHTALYWYRQSLGQGLEFLIYFQGNSAPDKSGLPSDRFSAERTGGSVSTLTIQRTQQEDSAVYLCASSFSGNEQYFGPGTRLTVT.